Below, one T cell receptor beta chain is given with its context. These data are taken from a study of T cell changes during pregnancy in multiple sclerosis. With 1 base removed from V and 8 bases from J, the gap between germline ends came to 17 bases. Per the germline V gene, CDR1 is MNHNS and CDR2 is SASEGT. The CDR3 is 15 residues long. Clones were sequenced by immunoSEQ multiplex PCR, and TCRdb holds only the in-frame ones, with some missing. The table has fewer than 40,000 clones, 89% seen once; the top ten hold about 10%. This TCR was recovered from a female donor with multiple sclerosis, enrolled in a pregnancy study. Sequenced here: CD8+ T cells from peripheral blood mononuclear cells, sampled in the second trimester of pregnancy. J is TRBJ1-1 and V is TRBV6-1; tentatively, D is TRBD1 (6 bases). DNA for the CDR3: TGTGCCAGCAGTGAAGACCCGCAGGGGCCCTGGGAAGCTTTCTTT. This sequence encodes CASSEDPQGPWEAFF.